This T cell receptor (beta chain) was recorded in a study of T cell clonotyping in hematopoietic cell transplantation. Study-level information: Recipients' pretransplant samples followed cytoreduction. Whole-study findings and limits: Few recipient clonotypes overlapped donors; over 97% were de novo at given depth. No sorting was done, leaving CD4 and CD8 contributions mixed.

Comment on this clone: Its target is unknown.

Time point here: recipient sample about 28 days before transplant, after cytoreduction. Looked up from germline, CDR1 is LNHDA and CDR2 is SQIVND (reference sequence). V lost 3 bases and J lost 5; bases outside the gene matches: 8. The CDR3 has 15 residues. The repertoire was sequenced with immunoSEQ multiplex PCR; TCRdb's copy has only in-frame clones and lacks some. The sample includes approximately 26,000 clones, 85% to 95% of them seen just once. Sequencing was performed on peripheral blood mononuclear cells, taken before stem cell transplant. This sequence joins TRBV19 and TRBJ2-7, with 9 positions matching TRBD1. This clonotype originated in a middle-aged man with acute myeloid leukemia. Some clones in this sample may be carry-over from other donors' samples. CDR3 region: CASSIKDRGFHEQYF. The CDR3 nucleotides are TGTGCCAGTAGTATTAAGGACAGGGGATTTCACGAGCAGTACTTC.